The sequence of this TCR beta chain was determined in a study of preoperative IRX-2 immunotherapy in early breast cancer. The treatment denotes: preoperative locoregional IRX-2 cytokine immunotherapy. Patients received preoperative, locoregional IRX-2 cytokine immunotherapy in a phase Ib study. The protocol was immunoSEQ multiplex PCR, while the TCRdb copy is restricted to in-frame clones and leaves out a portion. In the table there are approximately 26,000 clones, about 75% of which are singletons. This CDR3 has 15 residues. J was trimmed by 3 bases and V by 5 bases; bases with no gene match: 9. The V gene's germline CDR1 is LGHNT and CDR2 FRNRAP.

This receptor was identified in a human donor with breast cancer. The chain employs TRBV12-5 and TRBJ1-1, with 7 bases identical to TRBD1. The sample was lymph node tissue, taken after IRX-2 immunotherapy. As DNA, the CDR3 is TGTGCTAGTGGTCCGTCGACAGGGAGGCACACTGAAGCTTTCTTT. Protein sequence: CASGPSTGRHTEAFF.